This entry lists 16 T cell receptor beta chains sequenced from one sample in a study of Graves' ophthalmopathy and Graves' hyperthyroidism. The TCR beta CDR3 regions underwent amplification from RNA transcripts. First-round RT-PCR employed HTBI primers, with a second-round multiplex PCR after it. Via MiXCR, TCRdb re-called the multiplex PCR reads, giving one row per CDR3 protein. The profile shows about 370,000 distinct CDR3 sequences, roughly 15% of them singletons. The sequencing input was peripheral blood. These receptors originate from an adult woman with stable Graves' hyperthyroidism.

The V and J genes are TRBV12-3 or TRBV12-4 and TRBJ2-7; D unresolved. V dropped 5 bases and J dropped 1 base, with 15 bases sitting between them. The CDR3 sequence is 15 residues long. The CDR3 nucleotides read TGTGCCAGCAGTCTCCAAGGGTGGCAGTCCTACGAGCAGTACTTC. It translates to CASSLQGWQSYEQYF.

Points on this clonotype: It is likely a read error, because the conserved phenylalanine at the end of the CDR3 is missing. The chain has TRBV5-1 and TRBJ1-5; D is unresolved. V was trimmed by 0 bases and J by 0 bases, leaving 7 bases between them. CDR3 length equals 15 residues. The V gene's germline CDR1 is SGHRS and CDR2 YFSETQ. CDR3 sequence: CASSLEGYSNQPQHL. The CDR3 coding sequence is TGCGCCAGCAGCTTGGAAGGGTATAGCAATCAGCCCCAGCATCTT.

This clonotype was seen at least ten times. In DNA, the CDR3 is TGTGCCAGTACCTCCGGACTGAACACCGGGGAGCTGTTTTTT. Residues: CASTSGLNTGELFF. This chain links TRBV19 with TRBJ2-2; tentative D call: TRBD2 (5 bases). The V gene lost 7 bases and the J gene lost 1 base, with 10 bases spanning the gap. Germline V lookup: CDR1 LNHDA, CDR2 SQIVND (reference sequence). CDR3 length: 14 amino acids.

The DNA of the CDR3 is TGTGCCAGCAGCTTAGAGGTGTACGGGGACACCGGGGAGCTGTTTTTT. This codes for CASSLEVYGDTGELFF. The chain links TRBV11-2 to TRBJ2-2, with a possible D match to TRBD2 (5 bases). The germline V gene has CDR1 SGHAT and CDR2 FQNNGV. This CDR3 contains 16 residues. V lost 0 bases and J 3 bases, leaving 11 bases between the germline ends.

The table lists this clonotype with many counts. The chain employs TRBV7-2 and TRBJ2-4; D gene ambiguous. Germline CDR1 and CDR2: SGHTA and FQGNSA. Trimming took 1 base from V and 3 from J, leaving 16 bases between them. This CDR3 is built from 17 residues. For the CDR3, the DNA is TGTGCCAGCAGCTTAGTTTATGGGGTTCACGGCAAAAACATTCAGTACTTC. It is translated as CASSLVYGVHGKNIQYF.

This clonotype occurred many times. The chain joins TRBV2 to TRBJ1-1, with unresolved D. V was shortened by 4 bases and J by 10 bases, with 13 bases between the two germline ends. The length of the CDR3 is 12 residues. CDR1 SNHLY and CDR2 FYNNEI come from the germline V gene. The CDR3 DNA reads TGTGCCAGCAGTGCACCAGACCTGATAGCTTTCTTT. It yields the protein CASSAPDLIAFF.

This clonotype showed up many times. This chain links TRBV7-2 with TRBJ2-1; 8 bases match TRBD2. The CDR3 runs to 15 residues. Germline V gene lookup returns CDR1 SGHTA and CDR2 FQGNSA. V shed 3 bases and J 6 bases; nucleotides not matched to a gene: 7. CDR3 coding DNA: TGTGCCAGCAGCTTTATGTCGGGAGGGCCCAATGAGCAGTTCTTC. Residues: CASSFMSGGPNEQFF.

The CDR3 nucleotides read TGTGCCAGCACCTCGCTTAGGCGGACAGGGAAATCCCCGACGTACTTC. Encoded protein: CASTSLRRTGKSPTYF. The chain is built from TRBV11-2 and TRBJ2-7; 8 nucleotides agree with TRBD1. The J segment lost 12 bases and the V segment lost 7 bases, leaving 23 bases of the junction unmatched. This CDR3 is 16 amino acids long. From germline, CDR1 is SGHAT and CDR2 FQNNGV.

This clonotype was seen repeatedly, ten times or more. J is TRBJ1-3 and V is TRBV12-3 or TRBV12-4, with D perhaps TRBD1 (6 bases). This CDR3 has 14 amino acids. Trimming took off 7 bases at V and 1 base at J, with 11 bases between the two ends. The CDR3 DNA follows: TGTGCCAGCACCAAAGGGACATCTGGAAACACCATATATTTT. It specifies CASTKGTSGNTIYF.

This clonotype came up many times. This rearrangement joins TRBV6-1 to TRBJ1-6; D gene uncertain. Trimming stripped 2 bases from V and 2 bases from J, with 13 bases between. The CDR3 sequence is 17 residues long. Germline V CDR1 and CDR2: MNHNS, SASEGT. This CDR3 reads CASSELIGRTYNSPLHF. The CDR3 nucleotides read TGTGCCAGCAGTGAACTTATTGGACGGACCTATAATTCACCCCTCCACTTT.

This clonotype occurred many times. The chain links TRBV6-1 to TRBJ1-5; D not certain. Germline V gives CDR1 MNHNS, CDR2 SASEGT. The ends were cut back, 4 bases at V and 9 bases at J, with 13 bases in the middle. This CDR3 contains 13 residues. For the CDR3, the DNA is TGTGCCAGCAGTGGGGGAGGTGCTGGGCCCCAGCATTTT. As protein: CASSGGGAGPQHF.

At least ten counts were recorded for this clonotype. The rearrangement uses TRBV20-1 and TRBJ2-5; D may be TRBD1 (6 bases). The ends were cut back, 0 bases at V and 9 bases at J, with 23 bases in the middle. This CDR3 is 16 amino acids long. Germline V gives CDR1 DFQATT, CDR2 SNEGSKA (reference sequence). The CDR3 protein is CSARDRIQARGSAQYF. The CDR3 region has the DNA TGCAGTGCTAGAGACCGTATCCAGGCCAGGGGAAGTGCCCAGTACTTC.

In this sample, this clonotype turned up many times. V and J are TRBV12-3 or TRBV12-4 and TRBJ2-5; D not certain. V lost 1 base and J lost 1, with 7 bases in between. This CDR3 region has 14 residues. CDR3 sequence: CASSLEASQETQYF. The CDR3 DNA sequence: TGTGCCAGCAGTTTAGAGGCTAGCCAAGAGACCCAGTACTTC.

There are many counts of this clonotype. The chain links TRBV30 to TRBJ1-3; no clear D gene. Trimming took off 3 bases at V and 1 base at J, with 10 bases between the two ends. The germline gives CDR1 GTSNPN, CDR2 SVGIG (reference sequence). This CDR3 is built from 14 residues. The CDR3 coding sequence is TGTGCCTGGAGATTGCTGGATTCTGGAAACACCATATATTTT. Its translation: CAWRLLDSGNTIYF. The whole variable domain, filled in from reference TRBV30 and TRBJ1-3, reads SQTIHQWPATLVQPVGSPLSLECTVEGTSNPNLYWYRQAAGRGLQLLFYSVGIGQISSEVPQNLSASRPQDRQFILSSKKLLLSDSGFYLCAWRLLDSGNTIYFGEGSWLTVV.

The rearrangement uses TRBV6-1 and TRBJ2-5; D is uncertain. V gave up 2 bases and J gave up 2 bases, with 6 bases separating them. This CDR3 region has 13 residues. Germline V gene data show CDR1 as MNHNS and CDR2 as SASEGT. The CDR3 DNA sequence: TGTGCCAGCAGTGAAATTTCTCAAGAGACCCAGTACTTC. It specifies CASSEISQETQYF.

This clonotype was observed at least ten times. The genes are TRBV28 and TRBJ2-2; D may correspond to TRBD1 or TRBD2 (5 bases each). The CDR3 totals 15 residues. Germline assignment: CDR1 MDHEN and CDR2 SYDVKM. V was clipped by 1 base and J by 7 bases, with 13 bases between them. Here the CDR3 DNA reads TGTGCCAGCAGTTTATCGGGGCTAGGATTCGGGGAGCTGTTTTTT. This codes for CASSLSGLGFGELFF.